In its sample, the clone carrying this T cell receptor beta chain was seen many times. As yet, its antigen is unknown. The record originates from a study of shared clonotypes between healthy human individuals. Study-wide results and limits: A small donor pool kept down the genetic and exposure-history diversity that was represented. Non-shared clonotypes showed lower generation probabilities than clonotypes common to all four donors.

Here immunoSEQ multiplex PCR was the method, and the copy in TCRdb shows in-frame clones only, minus some. The repertoire consists of about 120,000 clones, with about 71% occurring once and the leading ten covering roughly 24%. Germline loops: CDR1 SEHNR, CDR2 FQNEAQ (reference sequence). Trimming stripped 1 base from V and 6 bases from J, with 4 bases between. The CDR3 runs to 12 residues. The gene calls are TRBV7-9 and TRBJ2-1; no definite D call. This clonotype originated in a young woman in good health. Material: memory CD8+ T cells sorted from blood. This sample's subset: CD45RO+ cells pooled with CCR7-negative TemRA cells. As DNA, the CDR3 is TGTGCCAGCAGCTTAGAGGTCAATGAGCAGTTCTTC. Translation: CASSLEVNEQFF.